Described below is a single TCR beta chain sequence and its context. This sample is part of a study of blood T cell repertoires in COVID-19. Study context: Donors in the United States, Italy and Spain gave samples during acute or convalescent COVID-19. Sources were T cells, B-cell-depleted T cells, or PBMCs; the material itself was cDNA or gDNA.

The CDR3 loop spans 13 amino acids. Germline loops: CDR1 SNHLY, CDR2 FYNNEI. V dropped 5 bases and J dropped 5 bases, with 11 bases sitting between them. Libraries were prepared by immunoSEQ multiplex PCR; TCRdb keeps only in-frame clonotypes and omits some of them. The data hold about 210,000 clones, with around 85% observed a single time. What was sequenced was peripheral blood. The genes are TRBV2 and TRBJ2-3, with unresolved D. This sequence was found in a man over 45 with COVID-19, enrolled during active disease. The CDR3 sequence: CASSQEGLDTQYF. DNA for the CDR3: TGTGCCAGCAGTCAGGAAGGTCTAGATACGCAGTATTTT. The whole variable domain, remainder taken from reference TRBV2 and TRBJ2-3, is EPEVTQTPSHQVTQMGQEVILRCVPISNHLYFYWYRQILGQKVEFLVSFYNNEISEKSEIFDDQFSVERPDGSNFTLKIRSTKLEDSAMYFCASSQEGLDTQYFGPGTRLTVL.